The 29 T cell receptor beta chains given below trace back to one sample, sequenced in a study of neurological immune-mediated disorders. TCRdb itself ran the 5' RACE reads through MiXCR, one entry per CDR3 protein. The repertoire holds under 75,000 distinct CDR3 sequences, with 3.2% as singletons. Sequenced material: PBMCs. The receptor set was obtained from a woman aged 45-65 years with multiple sclerosis.

This clonotype came up a few times. Mismatch with germline at one junction end may stem from a read error. The V gene is TRBV4-1, the J gene TRBJ1-6; unclear D gene. The CDR3 runs to 13 residues. CDR1 is MGHRA and CDR2 is YSYEKL in the germline V gene. CDR3 region: CASSLGPVDTLNF. The CDR3 DNA follows: TGCGCCAGCAGCCTTGGGCCCGTTGATACCCTCAACTTT.

There are many counts of this clonotype. This sequence may be a read error, since a much larger clone differs from it by one base. V usage is TRBV3-1 and J usage is TRBJ2-7; TRBD1 agrees at 7 bases. Trimming removed 3 bases from V and 7 bases from J; junction bases left unmatched: 6. The CDR3 totals 13 residues. Germline values: CDR1 LGHDT, CDR2 YNNKEL (reference sequence). The CDR3 protein is CASSHGQAKEQYV. Written as DNA, the CDR3 is TGTGCCAGCAGCCATGGACAGGCCAAAGAGCAGTACGTC.

Many counts were recorded for this clonotype. Written as DNA, the CDR3 is TGTGCCAGCAGCGCGACTAGCGCCTACGAGCAGTACTTC. Translated, it gives CASSATSAYEQYF. V gene TRBV7-2 combines with J gene TRBJ2-7; 8 positions agree with TRBD2. Losses at the gene ends were 5 bases for V and 2 bases for J; bases not matched to a gene: 2. This CDR3 has 13 amino acids. Germline CDR1 SGHTA, CDR2 FQGNSA.

In this sample, this clonotype turned up many times. V is TRBV24-1 and J is TRBJ1-5; 9 bases align to TRBD1. The CDR3 is made up of 16 amino acids. Germline V gene sequence: CDR1 KGHDR, CDR2 SFDVKD. V was pared by 5 bases and J by 3 bases, with 7 bases of the junction left unmatched. The CDR3 DNA sequence: TGTGCCACCAGTGGAACCACAGGGGGCTTCAATCAGCCCCAGCATTTT. Its translation: CATSGTTGGFNQPQHF.

This clonotype has a count of ten or more. The chain has TRBV9 and TRBJ2-1; D unresolved. The CDR3 is made up of 12 amino acids. Trimming pared 6 bases from V and 6 bases from J, leaving 10 bases between. Germline CDR1 reads SGDLS; CDR2 reads YYNGEE. The DNA for the CDR3 is TGTGCCAGCACCTCCCCTCGCAATGAGCAGTTCTTC. Translating gives CASTSPRNEQFF.

There are many counts of this clonotype. At one boundary the junction diverges from the germline segment, which might be a read error. This chain uses TRBV7-7 with TRBJ2-1; D is perhaps TRBD2 (6 bases). CDR1 SSHAT and CDR2 FNYEAQ come from the germline V gene (reference sequence). The CDR3 runs to 15 residues. The CDR3 nucleotides are TGTGCTAGCAGCCGGGGGTCCGACGTCTACAATGAGCAGTTCTTC. It is translated as CASSRGSDVYNEQFF.

This clonotype has ten or more counts. The chain combines TRBV21-1 with TRBJ2-7; the table's D call TRBD2 went unverified against the DNA. TRBV21-1 is an annotated pseudogene. The CDR3 is made up of 14 amino acids. CDR3 sequence (DNA): TGTGCCAGCAGCAAAACAGCGGAAACCTACGAGCAGTACGTC. This gives the protein CASSKTAETYEQYV.

This clonotype was counted only a few times. The J gene is TRBJ2-3, the V gene TRBV5-1; 10 nucleotides line up with TRBD1. V was pared by 3 bases and J by 3 bases, with 1 base of the junction left unmatched. This CDR3 contains 14 residues. Germline V gene sequence: CDR1 SGHRS, CDR2 YFSETQ. CDR3: CASSWGQGTDTQYF. The DNA for the CDR3 is TGCGCCAGCAGCTGGGGACAGGGGACAGATACGCAGTATTTT. The full variable domain, rest sourced from reference TRBV5-1 and TRBJ2-3, is KAGVTQTPRYLIKTRGQQVTLSCSPISGHRSVSWYQQTPGQGLQFLFEYFSETQRNKGNFPGRFSGRQFSNSRSEMNVSTLELGDSALYLCASSWGQGTDTQYFGPGTRLTVL.

The sample holds many counts of this clonotype. CDR3 amino acids: CASSLTSNTGELFF. The DNA of the CDR3 is TGTGCCAGCAGCTTAACTTCTAACACCGGGGAGCTGTTTTTT. The chain recombines TRBV7-2 with TRBJ2-2; no clear D. The CDR3 extends over 14 amino acids. Germline loops: CDR1 SGHTA, CDR2 FQGNSA. With 2 bases removed from V and 2 bases from J, the gap between germline ends came to 6 bases.

This chain connects TRBV12-3 or TRBV12-4 to TRBJ2-5; D is unclear. The V gene lost 5 bases and the J gene lost 5 bases, with 18 bases spanning the gap. This CDR3 is built from 15 residues. The CDR3 DNA is TGTGCCAGCAGTGTCAATGGGCAGGCCGGGGAGACCCAGTACTTC. It encodes CASSVNGQAGETQYF.

This clonotype was counted at least ten times. The chain combines TRBV5-6 with TRBJ1-6, with TRBD1 as a possible D gene (5 bases). Trimming pared 3 bases from V and 8 bases from J, leaving 9 bases between. The CDR3 has 13 residues. The V gene's germline CDR1 is SGHDT and CDR2 YYEEEE. The chain's CDR3 is CASSWGVDSPLHF. In nucleotides, the CDR3 is TGTGCCAGCAGCTGGGGGGTGGATTCACCCCTCCACTTT.

This clonotype has ten or more counts. This chain uses TRBV20-1 with TRBJ2-5; 8 positions match TRBD1. Germline V gives CDR1 DFQATT, CDR2 SNEGSKA (reference sequence). CDR3 length: 13 residues. V trimming: 5 bases; J trimming: 5 bases; junction bases outside the gene matches: 7. DNA of the CDR3: TGCAGTGCTGGACCAGGGGGCAGTGAGACCCAGTACTTC. Translating it yields CSAGPGGSETQYF.

This clonotype was seen many times. V gene TRBV20-1 combines with J gene TRBJ2-1; no reliable D call. CDR1 and CDR2 (germline): DFQATT, SNEGSKA (reference sequence). The V and J ends lost 6 bases and 0 bases respectively, with 18 bases between them. The CDR3 runs 16 residues. CDR3 in DNA: TGCAGTGCCCCTCCTCGGACGAGTAGCTCCTACAATGAGCAGTTCTTC. Translating it yields CSAPPRTSSSYNEQFF.

Ten or more counts support this clonotype. V is TRBV7-2 and J is TRBJ2-3; tentative D call: TRBD1 (6 bases). The V gene lost 3 bases and the J gene lost 3 bases, with 13 bases spanning the gap. CDR3 length equals 15 residues. Germline V gene sequence: CDR1 SGHTA, CDR2 FQGNSA. CDR3 loop: CASSFTGLSTDTQYF. The CDR3 bases are TGTGCCAGCAGCTTCACAGGGCTTAGTACAGATACGCAGTATTTT.

This clonotype was seen repeatedly, ten times or more. CDR3 sequence (DNA): TGCAGTGCTAGTCCCGGGACAGGGGGCTGGGAGCAGTACTTC. It specifies CSASPGTGGWEQYF. The chain has TRBV20-1 and TRBJ2-7, with 12 bases fitting TRBD1. CDR3 length: 14 residues. Germline V gene lookup returns CDR1 DFQATT and CDR2 SNEGSKA (reference sequence). The junction had 7 bases not matched to a gene; V was cut back by 3 bases and J by 7 bases.

V and J are TRBV6-2 or TRBV6-3 and TRBJ1-2; D remains ambiguous. This CDR3 is 15 amino acids long. Deletions cut 4 bases from V and 7 bases from J, with 19 bases between. From germline, CDR1 is MNHEY and CDR2 SVGEGT. The CDR3 region is CASSLVFGVTSGYTF. For the CDR3, the DNA is TGTGCCAGCAGTTTGGTTTTCGGGGTAACATCTGGCTACACCTTC.

This clonotype occurred many times. This chain joins TRBV4-3 and TRBJ2-6, with 9 bases identical to TRBD1. The length of the CDR3 is 17 residues. Germline CDR1 LGHNA, CDR2 YSLEER. The J segment lost 1 base and the V segment lost 4 bases, leaving 5 bases of the junction unmatched. CDR3 amino acids: CASSPTGGASGANVLTF. CDR3 nucleotides: TGCGCCAGCAGCCCCACAGGGGGCGCGTCTGGGGCCAACGTCCTGACTTTC.

This clonotype was seen many times. The CDR3 DNA reads as TGTGCCAGCAGCCAAGCCATCAGGGGCGGGGAGACCCAGTACTTC. This sequence encodes CASSQAIRGGETQYF. The rearrangement joins TRBV3-1 to TRBJ2-5; possible D gene TRBD1, 6 bases. CDR1 and CDR2 (germline): LGHDT, YNNKEL (reference sequence). V lost 1 base and J lost 5, with 14 bases in between. CDR3 length: 15 residues.

This clonotype occurred many times. The genes are TRBV20-1 and TRBJ2-3; 9 nucleotides align to TRBD2. The CDR3 has 14 amino acids. V lost 5 bases, J lost 2 bases, and 5 bases stayed unmatched. Looked up from germline, CDR1 is DFQATT and CDR2 is SNEGSKA (reference sequence). In DNA, the CDR3 is TGCAGTGCTTCAAGCGGGGGGCCCACAGATACGCAGTATTTT. Translated, it gives CSASSGGPTDTQYF.

The sample holds many counts of this clonotype. V is TRBV12-3 or TRBV12-4 and J is TRBJ2-7, with D perhaps TRBD1 (5 bases). CDR3 length: 12 amino acids. For the CDR3, the DNA is TGTGCCAGCAGTCTGTCCGCAGGGAAATTTCAAGTC. Its translation: CASSLSAGKFQV.

The sample holds many counts of this clonotype. The chain carries TRBV7-9 and TRBJ2-7; perhaps TRBD1 as D (6 bases). This CDR3 is 14 amino acids long. CDR1 SEHNR and CDR2 FQNEAQ come from the germline V gene (reference sequence). V was pared by 2 bases and J by 5 bases, with 13 bases between. The CDR3 DNA reads TGTGCCAGCAGCTTAATCCGAGCAGGGGACGAGCAGTACGTC. This sequence encodes CASSLIRAGDEQYV.

There are many counts of this clonotype. The chain employs TRBV20-1 and TRBJ1-1; possible D gene TRBD1, 6 bases. The CDR3 loop spans 16 amino acids. V lost 5 bases and J 0 bases, leaving 19 bases between the germline ends. Germline V gene lookup returns CDR1 DFQATT and CDR2 SNEGSKA (reference sequence). CDR3 in DNA: TGCAGTGCTGCCCCGGTACAGGGTTACATGAACACTGAAGCTTTCTTT. Its protein is CSAAPVQGYMNTEAFF.

This clonotype was observed many times. The chain joins TRBV20-1 to TRBJ2-3; D gene uncertain. The CDR3 extends over 15 amino acids. Trimming took off 6 bases at V and 6 bases at J, with 22 bases between the two ends. Germline V gene data show CDR1 as DFQATT and CDR2 as SNEGSKA (reference sequence). The DNA for the CDR3 is TGCAGTGCCCCTCGCCGCTACCAATGGGGTGATACGCAGTATTTT. This translates into CSAPRRYQWGDTQYF.

This clonotype occurred many times. The chain recombines TRBV5-1 with TRBJ1-1; D remains ambiguous. Germline CDR1 reads SGHRS; CDR2 reads YFSETQ. Trimming cost V 7 bases and J 5 bases, with 18 bases left between them. The CDR3 consists of 14 residues. The CDR3 is CASATGGGGTEAFF. Here the CDR3 DNA reads TGCGCCAGCGCCACCGGAGGAGGAGGGACTGAAGCTTTCTTT.

This clonotype was counted ten times or more. The genes are TRBV7-2 and TRBJ2-1, with D uncertain. Germline CDR1 and CDR2: SGHTA and FQGNSA. This CDR3 has 15 residues. V was pared by 2 bases and J by 0 bases, with 8 bases between. CDR3 amino acids: CASSLNGFSYNEQFF. CDR3 DNA sequence: TGTGCCAGCAGCTTAAACGGGTTCTCCTACAATGAGCAGTTCTTC.

This clonotype occurred many times. The chain's CDR3 is CSAGLAGRADTQYF. Written as DNA, the CDR3 is TGCAGTGCCGGGCTAGCGGGGAGGGCAGATACGCAGTATTTT. The chain is built from TRBV20-1 and TRBJ2-3, with 9 bases lining up with TRBD2. Trimming at V came to 6 bases and at J to 4 bases, leaving 8 bases not matched to a gene. The CDR3 length is 14 residues. From germline, CDR1 is DFQATT and CDR2 SNEGSKA (reference sequence).

This clonotype was detected ten times or more. This chain joins TRBV5-1 and TRBJ2-3, with D hard to call. V was shortened by 2 bases and J by 6 bases, with 7 bases between the two germline ends. Germline V lookup: CDR1 SGHRS, CDR2 YFSETQ. This CDR3 comprises 12 residues. The CDR3 bases are TGCGCCAGCAGCTTCGACTTGGATACGCAGTATTTT. It is translated as CASSFDLDTQYF.

This clonotype appeared many times. The rearrangement links TRBV2 to TRBJ2-1, with D perhaps given as TRBD1 or TRBD2 (5 bases each). V gave up 7 bases and J gave up 2 bases, with 15 bases separating them. This CDR3 has 15 amino acids. The V gene's germline CDR1 is SNHLY and CDR2 FYNNEI. In DNA, the CDR3 is TGTGCCAGCAACATGGACTCAGGGACCTACAATGAGCAGTTCTTC. It specifies CASNMDSGTYNEQFF.

This clonotype was recorded at least ten times. The rearrangement joins TRBV28 to TRBJ2-3; 10 bases are shared with TRBD1. CDR3 length: 18 amino acids. Germline assignment: CDR1 MDHEN and CDR2 SYDVKM. After removal of 0 bases from V and 0 bases from J, the junction contained 6 bases not matched to a gene. The CDR3 loop reads CASSLWGTGAGSTDTQYF. The CDR3 nucleotides are TGTGCCAGCAGTTTATGGGGGACAGGGGCCGGGAGCACAGATACGCAGTATTTT.